This T cell receptor beta chain was documented in a study of Ad26.COV2.S vaccination and SARS-CoV-2 variants. Study background: The vaccine Ad26.COV2.S was put into the muscle once, or twice with 56 days between.

V was cut by 5 bases and J by 2 bases, with 14 bases left in between. CDR3 length equals 15 residues. CDR1 and CDR2 from the germline V gene are MDHEN and SYDVKM. Study findings and constraints: Substantial breadth in spike-specific CD8+ and CD4+ T cell responses was reportedly seen after vaccination.

In regard to this clone: Its matching antigen is unknown.

Treatment: some 20 received Ad26.COV2.S at low or high dose, single or two shots; about 5 received placebo; per-sample allocation not given. Day 63 following the first vaccine or placebo injection was when the samples were taken. Participants' vaccine, an Ad26 vector, delivered Wuhan-strain SARS-CoV-2 spike. Clones were sequenced by immunoSEQ multiplex PCR, and TCRdb holds only the in-frame ones, with some missing. The sample holds about 480,000 clones, roughly nine tenths seen once. This TCR was sampled from a person aged 18-65 years who received the Ad26.COV2.S COVID-19 vaccine or a placebo. The V gene is TRBV28, the J gene TRBJ2-3; D is possibly TRBD2 (6 bases). The material sequenced was peripheral blood, taken in a trial of Ad26.COV2.S vaccine versus placebo. CDR3 in DNA: TGTGCCAGCAGTCTTCTAGCGAGGCTCACAGATACGCAGTATTTT. Translation: CASSLLARLTDTQYF.